A single sample is the source of the 3 T cell receptor beta chains below, sequenced in a study of blood T cell repertoires in COVID-19. Profiling relied on immunoSEQ multiplex PCR, and the TCRdb table lists in-frame clones only, not all of them. The sample holds fewer than 450,000 clones; around 88% are singletons and the top ten take roughly 12%. The sequencing input was peripheral blood. All receptors come from a woman in her forties or fifties with COVID-19, enrolled during active disease.

The V call is TRBV5-8, the J call TRBJ1-5, with D hard to call. This CDR3 comprises 15 residues. V dropped 4 bases and J dropped 2 bases, with 13 bases sitting between them. The germline V gene has CDR1 SGHTS and CDR2 YDEGEE. The CDR3 DNA reads TGTGCCAGCAGCCTGCCTGTAGTCGGCAATCAGCCCCAGCATTTT. Translated: CASSLPVVGNQPQHF.

The J gene is TRBJ1-4, the V gene TRBV27; no clear D gene. The CDR3 runs 14 residues. Trimming cost V 5 bases and J 7 bases, with 14 bases left between them. Germline V gives CDR1 MNHEY, CDR2 SMNVEV (reference sequence). In DNA form, the CDR3 reads TGTGCCAGCAGTCTCGATATCAGCGGTGAAAAACTGTTTTTT. Protein product: CASSLDISGEKLFF.

The sample holds many counts of this clone. The chain employs TRBV14 and TRBJ2-1; no reliable D call. Germline V lookup: CDR1 SGHDN, CDR2 FVKESK. V dropped 1 base and J dropped 10 bases, with 14 bases sitting between them. CDR3 length: 14 amino acids. CDR3 DNA: TGTGCCAGCAGCCAAGCTACACTGTACGGGGAGCAGTTCTTC. It codes for CASSQATLYGEQFF. Full variable domain (rest looked up from reference TRBV14 and TRBJ2-1): EAGVTQFPSHSVIEKGQTVTLRCDPISGHDNLYWYRRVMGKEIKFLLHFVKESKQDESGMPNNRFLAERTGGTYSTLKVQPAELEDSGVYFCASSQATLYGEQFFGPGTRLTVL.